One and the same sample provided the 20 T cell receptor beta chains below, sequenced in a study of blood T cells in healthy people across ages. A second PCR, run for about 7 to 11 cycles, used a sample-barcoded 5' primer plus a J-beta primer mix. TCRdb called the 5' RACE reads again in MiXCR, with one record for every CDR3 protein. This table has approximately 1,000,000 distinct CDR3 sequences, roughly 45% appearing once. Sequencing was done on a sample of blood. The receptors derive from a woman aged 55-75 years in good health.

This clonotype has ten or more counts. The chain recombines TRBV6-6 with TRBJ2-7, with D possibly TRBD2 on 6 matching bases. The CDR3 is 14 amino acids. V shed 5 bases and J shed 1 base, with 12 bases lying between them. Germline lookup yields CDR1 MNHNY and CDR2 SVGAGI (reference sequence). The CDR3 loop is CASSNLGGSYEQYF. The CDR3 nucleotides are TGTGCCAGCAGTAACCTGGGGGGTTCCTACGAGCAGTACTTC.

This clonotype was observed a handful of times. For the CDR3, the DNA is TGTGCCAGCAGCCTATCGGGACTAGCGGTGGTCCCCCACAATGAGCAGTTCTTC. It yields the protein CASSLSGLAVVPHNEQFF. The chain carries TRBV11-2 and TRBJ2-1; TRBD2 matches 11 bases. V shed 5 bases, J shed 5 bases, and the junction held 14 bases outside the gene matches. This CDR3 is 18 amino acids long. Germline-derived CDR1 and CDR2 are SGHAT and FQNNGV.

This clonotype has a handful of counts. The V and J genes are TRBV27 and TRBJ1-2; D gene unclear. From germline, CDR1 is MNHEY and CDR2 SMNVEV (reference sequence). The CDR3 covers 13 residues. Trimming removed 7 bases from V and 2 bases from J, with 11 bases in between. The CDR3 coding sequence is TGTGCCAGCACCCCTGCAGGAAACTATGGCTACACCTTC. Translation: CASTPAGNYGYTF.

A few counts support this clonotype. Here the CDR3 DNA reads TGTGCCAGCAGCCATGGACAGGCCTACGAGCAGTACTTC. It encodes CASSHGQAYEQYF. V is TRBV4-2 and J is TRBJ2-7; 7 positions agree with TRBD1. CDR3 length equals 13 residues. Germline loops: CDR1 LGHNA, CDR2 YNFKEQ. Trimming took 3 bases from V and 2 from J; bases not matched to a gene: 1.

This clonotype has a handful of counts. The chain carries TRBV21-1 and TRBJ1-2; the D call in the table, TRBD1, was not verified against the DNA. TRBV21-1 is described as a pseudogene. The CDR3 covers 14 residues. This chain's CDR3 is CASSKEQGRGGYTF. The CDR3 DNA is TGTGCCAGCAGCAAAGAACAGGGCCGGGGAGGCTACACCTTC.

This clonotype occurred many times. The chain employs TRBV9 and TRBJ2-7; the match to TRBD1 covers 10 bases. Germline assignment: CDR1 SGDLS and CDR2 YYNGEE. V trimming: 4 bases; J trimming: 4 bases; junction bases outside the gene matches: 8. The CDR3 has 15 amino acids. CDR3 sequence reads: CASSFSGDRGYEQYF. The CDR3 bases are TGTGCCAGCAGCTTCTCCGGGGACAGGGGTTACGAGCAGTACTTC.

This chain uses TRBV27 with TRBJ2-3; D is uncertain. The V end was cut by 4 bases, the J end by 7 bases, with 12 bases between. The CDR3 is made up of 13 amino acids. Germline V gives CDR1 MNHEY, CDR2 SMNVEV (reference sequence). The CDR3 sequence: CASSSSPTNTQYF. The CDR3 nucleotides read TGTGCCAGCAGTTCATCACCCACGAATACGCAGTATTTT.

This clonotype was seen ten or more times. The rearrangement joins TRBV12-3 or TRBV12-4 to TRBJ2-7, with 14 bases lining up with TRBD2. This CDR3 is 14 amino acids long. J gave up 2 bases and V 6 bases, and 0 bases lay outside the gene matches. The CDR3 DNA sequence: TGTGCCAGCAGGGGACTAGCGGGAGCCTACGAGCAGTACTTC. It is translated as CASRGLAGAYEQYF.

The V gene is TRBV4-2, the J gene TRBJ1-1; no definite D call. Germline CDR1 LGHNA, CDR2 YNFKEQ. V lost 3 bases to trimming and J lost 1 base, with 12 bases between them. The CDR3 has 15 amino acids. CDR3 DNA sequence: TGTGCCAGCAGCCATGCATCCGGTTGGAACACTGAAGCTTTCTTT. This translates into CASSHASGWNTEAFF.

The chain couples TRBV29-1 to TRBJ2-1; 14 bases line up with TRBD2. Germline loops: CDR1 SQVTM, CDR2 ANQGSEA. V trimming: 7 bases; J trimming: 12 bases; junction bases outside the gene matches: 8. This CDR3 has 13 amino acids. The CDR3 nucleotides are TGCAGCGGGAGACTAGCGGGAGGGCCCGGGCAGTTCTTC. It is translated as CSGRLAGGPGQFF.

V is TRBV6-4 and J is TRBJ2-3, with 10 bases identical to TRBD2. Unmatched junction bases numbered 6, after V lost 2 bases and J lost 1 base. Germline V gene lookup returns CDR1 MRHNA and CDR2 SNTAGT. The CDR3 consists of 17 residues. This chain's CDR3 is CASSDGPGTSGTDTQYF. CDR3 in DNA: TGTGCCAGCAGTGACGGCCCCGGGACTAGCGGCACAGATACGCAGTATTTT.

This clonotype appeared a few times. The chain recombines TRBV3-1 with TRBJ2-3; 7 bases map to TRBD2. The trim removed 4 bases at V and 4 bases at J, leaving 8 bases unmatched. Germline CDR1 LGHDT, CDR2 YNNKEL (reference sequence). The CDR3 runs 15 residues. The CDR3 here is CASSLPAGSSDTQYF. DNA of the CDR3: TGTGCCAGCAGCCTACCAGCGGGATCCTCAGATACGCAGTATTTT.

V gene TRBV11-2 combines with J gene TRBJ2-7; 10 nucleotides match TRBD2. J lost 3 bases, V lost 5 bases, and 13 bases had no gene match. From germline, CDR1 is SGHAT and CDR2 FQNNGV. This CDR3 is 17 amino acids long. CDR3 DNA sequence: TGTGCCAGCAGCGACCTTTACGGCAAGCGGGAGGGCTACGAGCAGTACTTC. Residues: CASSDLYGKREGYEQYF.

This clonotype was recorded a few times. The chain joins TRBV25-1 to TRBJ2-7; TRBD2 matches at 11 bases. This CDR3 has 16 amino acids. Germline values: CDR1 MGHDK, CDR2 SYGVNS. In DNA, the CDR3 is TGTGCTCCGTTAGCGGGAGGGCCCCAAGGCTCCTACGAGCAGTACTTC. It is translated as CAPLAGGPQGSYEQYF.

This clonotype appeared a few times. The chain has TRBV14 and TRBJ2-7; perhaps TRBD2 as D (6 bases). The CDR3 sequence is 17 residues long. The germline V gene encodes CDR1 SGHDN and CDR2 FVKESK. Trimming cost V 4 bases and J 8 bases, with 27 bases left between them. CDR3 amino acids: CASSPPLERAGGGKQYF. The CDR3, as DNA: TGTGCCAGCAGCCCCCCCTTAGAGAGAGCTGGGGGAGGAAAGCAGTACTTC. The whole variable domain, filled in from reference TRBV14 and TRBJ2-7, reads EAGVTQFPSHSVIEKGQTVTLRCDPISGHDNLYWYRRVMGKEIKFLLHFVKESKQDESGMPNNRFLAERTGGTYSTLKVQPAELEDSGVYFCASSPPLERAGGGKQYFGPGTRLTVT.

This rearrangement joins TRBV4-1 to TRBJ2-1; no definite D call. This CDR3 has 18 amino acids. The V gene's germline CDR1 is MGHRA and CDR2 YSYEKL. Trimming removed 0 bases from V and 0 bases from J, with 15 bases in between. The CDR3 is CASSQDGYGFSSYNEQFF. The CDR3 DNA follows: TGCGCCAGCAGCCAAGATGGGTACGGATTTAGCTCCTACAATGAGCAGTTCTTC.

The chain has TRBV4-1 and TRBJ1-2; D is uncertain. There are 15 residues in the CDR3. Germline loops: CDR1 MGHRA, CDR2 YSYEKL. The V end was cut by 1 base, the J end by 7 bases, with 16 bases between. This CDR3 reads CASSQGAPLGGGYTF. CDR3 DNA sequence: TGCGCCAGCAGCCAAGGCGCACCGCTGGGCGGTGGCTACACCTTC.

This chain uses TRBV28 with TRBJ1-4; D call uncertain. Germline assignment: CDR1 MDHEN and CDR2 SYDVKM. Trimming took 3 bases from V and 12 from J, leaving 11 bases between them. This CDR3 has 12 amino acids. The CDR3 is CASSFAAHELFF. The CDR3 region has the DNA TGTGCCAGCAGTTTTGCCGCCCATGAACTGTTTTTT.

The chain uses TRBV18 and TRBJ2-5; 7 bases are shared with TRBD2. The CDR3 has 15 residues. The trim removed 3 bases at V and 2 bases at J, leaving 6 bases unmatched. CDR1 and CDR2 (germline): KGHSH, LQKENI. CDR3 DNA: TGTGCCAGCTCACCGCTACCGGGACTACAAGAGACCCAGTACTTC. Protein sequence: CASSPLPGLQETQYF.

A few counts support this clonotype. This chain links TRBV29-1 with TRBJ1-4; D uncertain. Trimming took 7 bases from V and 7 from J, leaving 10 bases between them. There are 11 residues in the CDR3. Germline V gene data show CDR1 as SQVTM and CDR2 as ANQGSEA. The CDR3 loop reads CSEGSLEKLFF. The CDR3 region has the DNA TGCAGCGAAGGTTCACTTGAAAAACTGTTTTTT.